This passage covers 3 T cell receptor beta chains from one sample sequenced in a study of shared clonotypes between healthy human individuals. Sequencing was performed with immunoSEQ multiplex PCR; in TCRdb, only in-frame clones are kept and a portion is missing. The table has around 620,000 clones, roughly 95% seen once. It was CD45RO-negative cells, positively selected for CCR7, that made up naive CD8 cells, with terminally differentiated effector memory CD45RA+ cells excluded. Material: naive CD8+ T cells sorted from blood. These receptors came from a woman aged 30 to 39 in good health.

This chain links TRBV14 with TRBJ2-3; no firm D call. Germline V gene lookup returns CDR1 SGHDN and CDR2 FVKESK. The CDR3 length is 16 residues. V lost 0 bases and J lost 4, with 14 bases in between. The CDR3 spells CASSQDRIVASDTQYF. CDR3 sequence (DNA): TGTGCCAGCAGCCAAGACCGCATTGTAGCCTCAGATACGCAGTATTTT.

The chain uses TRBV6-5 and TRBJ2-2; D is possibly TRBD1 (7 bases). From germline, CDR1 is MNHEY and CDR2 SVGAGI. Trimming removed 3 bases from V and 7 bases from J, with 12 bases in between. The CDR3 is made up of 14 amino acids. CDR3 sequence reads: CASSYGGGHGELFF. The CDR3 coding sequence is TGTGCCAGCAGTTATGGAGGGGGCCACGGGGAGCTGTTTTTT.

The rearrangement uses TRBV2 and TRBJ2-5; D perhaps matches TRBD1 (6 bases). V was pared by 6 bases and J by 4 bases, with 24 bases between. The V gene's germline CDR1 is SNHLY and CDR2 FYNNEI. CDR3 length: 17 amino acids. The CDR3 coding sequence is TGTGCCAGCAGAGGGGGAGTGGTGGCTCAGAGAATAGAGACCCAGTACTTC. Protein product: CASRGGVVAQRIETQYF. Drawing the rest from reference TRBV2 and TRBJ2-5, the complete variable domain is EPEVTQTPSHQVTQMGQEVILRCVPISNHLYFYWYRQILGQKVEFLVSFYNNEISEKSEIFDDQFSVERPDGSNFTLKIRSTKLEDSAMYFCASRGGVVAQRIETQYFGPGTRLLVL.